These T cell receptor beta chains were read from a single sample in a study of vaccination effects on CD4 cells after COVID-19. Antigens for these TCRs are unknown. TCRdb keeps only in-frame clones here, not all; method: immunoSEQ multiplex PCR. The sample lists just under 75,000 clones, approximately 73% occurring once. Sequencing used CD4+ T cells from PBMCs cultured without peptide, obtained after COVID-19 vaccination. These receptors were collected from a human donor who received a COVID-19 vaccine. CDR3s include the opening cysteine and the closing phenylalanine or tryptophan. The order of the fields is V gene, J gene, D gene, clone size, CDR3 protein, CDR3 DNA. The D gene is left open where the match is weak. A row's size may be missing; if present it is once, few, many or a size class.

TRBV2	TRBJ1-1	NA	NA	CASSLDRNTEAFF	TGTGCCAGCAGCCTGGACAGGAACACTGAAGCTTTCTTT
TRBV24-1	TRBJ2-3	NA	NA	CATSDSGHTDTQYF	TGTGCCACCAGTGATTCGGGACACACAGATACGCAGTATTTT
TRBV27	TRBJ1-5	NA	few	CASSSSRDNQPQHF	TGTGCCAGCAGCTCCTCCAGGGACAATCAGCCCCAGCATTTT
TRBV6-4	TRBJ1-6	NA	NA	CASSEGGYNSPLHF	TGTGCCAGCAGTGAGGGGGGGTATAATTCACCCCTCCACTTT
TRBV7-7	TRBJ2-5	TRBD2	NA	CASSIGEGQETQYF	TGTGCCAGCAGCATAGGGGAGGGCCAAGAGACCCAGTACTTC
TRBV5-1	TRBJ1-2	NA	NA	CASRVMGLDYGYTF	TGCGCCAGCCGCGTTATGGGACTAGACTATGGCTACACCTTC
TRBV19	TRBJ1-2	NA	NA	CASSTSRTGIGGYTF	TGTGCCAGTAGTACTTCGAGAACAGGGATCGGCGGCTACACCTTC
TRBV5-1	TRBJ2-1	TRBD1	NA	CASSSFTGVNEQFF	TGCGCCAGCAGCTCCTTTACAGGGGTGAATGAGCAGTTCTTC
TRBV28	TRBJ2-1	TRBD1	NA	CASSLPYGQIGTGKGNEQFF	TGTGCCAGCAGTTTGCCATACGGACAAATCGGGACAGGAAAAGGCAATGAGCAGTTCTTC
TRBV6-6	TRBJ2-2	NA	NA	CASGLASGELFF	TGTGCCAGCGGGCTAGCTTCCGGGGAGCTGTTTTTT
TRBV2	TRBJ1-5	NA	few	CASSVGGLSNQPQHF	TGTGCCAGCAGTGTGGGGGGTCTTAGCAATCAGCCCCAGCATTTT
TRBV30	TRBJ1-1	NA	NA	CAWSLSLNTEAFF	TGTGCCTGGAGTTTATCTTTGAACACTGAAGCTTTCTTT
TRBV23-1	TRBJ2-5	NA	NA	CASSQETQYF	TGCGCCAGCAGTCAAGAGACCCAGTACTTC
TRBV6-6	TRBJ1-1	TRBD1	few	CASSVGQGIDTEAFF	TGTGCCAGCAGTGTGGGACAGGGGATCGACACTGAAGCTTTCTTT
TRBV5-1	TRBJ1-1	NA	NA	CASSPLLAMNTEAFF	TGCGCCAGCAGCCCGTTATTAGCAATGAACACTGAAGCTTTCTTT
TRBV7-8	TRBJ1-1	NA	NA	CASSFYRPNTEAFF	TGTGCCAGCAGCTTCTACAGACCGAACACTGAAGCTTTCTTT
TRBV6-5	TRBJ2-1	NA	NA	CASSRGGTYNEQFF	TGTGCCAGCAGTAGGGGGGGCACCTACAATGAGCAGTTCTTC
TRBV3-1/TRBV3-2	TRBJ1-2	NA	NA	CASSPDRRGYTF	TGTGCCAGCAGCCCGGACAGAAGAGGCTACACCTTC
TRBV2	TRBJ2-3	NA	NA	CASTKGDGDTQYF	TGTGCCAGCACTAAGGGGGATGGAGATACGCAGTATTTT
TRBV4-1	TRBJ2-5	TRBD1	NA	CASSRDRVLQETQYF	TGCGCCAGCAGCCGCGACAGGGTTCTACAAGAGACCCAGTACTTC
TRBV3-1/TRBV3-2	TRBJ1-1	NA	NA	CASSQMGSQAFF	TGTGCCAGCAGCCAGATGGGGTCGCAAGCTTTCTTT
TRBV28	TRBJ2-2	NA	few	CASRLRTGDTGELFF	TGTGCCAGCAGACTAAGGACCGGAGACACCGGGGAGCTGTTTTTT
TRBV6-5	TRBJ1-3	TRBD1	NA	CASRTSQGLNTIYF	TGTGCCAGCAGAACCTCACAGGGGTTAAACACCATATATTTT
TRBV30	TRBJ1-2	NA	few	CAWSRAAYGYTF	TGTGCCTGGAGCCGGGCAGCCTATGGCTACACCTTC
TRBV9	TRBJ1-2	NA	NA	CASSALSRAEYGYTF	TGTGCCAGCAGCGCCCTAAGTCGGGCTGAGTATGGCTACACCTTC
TRBV7-9	TRBJ1-1	NA	once	CASSRTDSEAFF	TGTGCCAGCAGCCGGACGGATTCTGAAGCTTTCTTT
TRBV3-1/TRBV3-2	TRBJ2-5	TRBD1	NA	CASTLGQGLQTQYF	TGTGCCAGCACCTTAGGACAGGGGTTGCAGACCCAGTACTTC
TRBV18	TRBJ2-3	TRBD2	few	CASSLSGGVHNTQYF	TGTGCCAGCTCACTTAGCGGGGGGGTCCACAATACGCAGTATTTT
TRBV19	TRBJ1-4	TRBD1	NA	CASIGTGTNEKLFF	TGTGCCAGTATCGGGACAGGAACTAATGAAAAACTGTTTTTT